Below, one T cell receptor (beta chain) is given with its context. Its antigen specificity is not known. A read error may explain this, as a much larger clone is one base away. Lymph node samples were obtained from the axillary draining lymph nodes of breast cancer patients. This record comes from a study of breast tumors, draining lymph nodes, adjacent tissues (dated by TCRdb to about 2016). With regard to the full study: In breast cancer patients, the study compared the TCR beta repertoires of tumor, adjacent nontumor tissue and axillary lymph nodes. The study aimed to assess the relationships and possible T-cell exchange between tumor, surrounding tissue and draining lymph node repertoires in human breast cancer. Here is what the overall study found, with its caveats: Rather than being directly demonstrated, the conclusion that tumor T cells originate in lymph nodes was presented as consistent with a hypothesis. A scenario in which most tumor T cells derive from the lymph node and then expand within tumor tissue was judged to be consistent with the data. Tumor T-cell repertoires showed less diversity than lymph node repertoires and more diversity than nontumor tissue repertoires, and tumor T-cell repertoires showed preferential V and J gene usage. The similarity between tumor and nontumor tissue repertoires was significantly greater in luminal-like breast cancer than in basal-like breast cancer.

For sequencing, an Illumina HiSeq 2000 was employed. TCR beta chain libraries were generated by multiplex PCR amplification. High-throughput sequencing was used to analyze the amplified TCR beta chain products. TCRdb reran the public reads through fastp at Q25 and MiXCR, keeping productive beta chains. Rows merge per CDR3 protein into single entries with the most common DNA and genes. The sample table contains 200,000 to 250,000 distinct CDR3 sequences; only one count was recorded for roughly 32% of them. The leading ten clones occupy roughly 1.3% of the sample. From the cysteine through the phenylalanine, the CDR3 covers 15 amino acids. Of the read, only the CDR3 DNA is kept; its 45 bases are in frame from base 1. CDR1 and CDR2 (MNHNS, SASEGT) derive from the germline V gene.

Sequencing was performed on axillary lymph node tissue. The receptor was isolated from a female donor with breast cancer. Some clones in this sample may be carry-over from other donors' samples. The V and J genes are TRBV6-1 and TRBJ2-3, and possibly TRBD2, on 5 matching bases. The encoded CDR3 is CASSDKGVSTDTRYF. The DNA is TGTGCCAGCAGTGATAAGGGAGTCTCCACAGATACGCGGTATTTT.